This T cell receptor beta chain originates from a study of T cell changes during pregnancy in multiple sclerosis. This clone was seen a handful of times. Here immunoSEQ multiplex PCR was the method, and the copy in TCRdb shows in-frame clones only, minus some. The table includes 50,000 to 60,000 clones, about nine tenths detected once. In germline, CDR1 is SNHLY, CDR2 FYNNEI. The CDR3 has 13 residues. Deletions cut 8 bases from V and 7 bases from J, with 17 bases between. This chain connects TRBV2 to TRBJ1-1; D call uncertain. The sample was CD4+ T cells from peripheral blood mononuclear cells, taken in the second trimester of pregnancy. The origin of this receptor is a female donor with multiple sclerosis, enrolled in a pregnancy study. Written as DNA, the CDR3 is TGTGCCAGCGGCCTGGCCGGAGGTCTTGAAGCTTTCTTT. Translation: CASGLAGGLEAFF. Full variable domain (rest looked up from reference TRBV2 and TRBJ1-1): EPEVTQTPSHQVTQMGQEVILRCVPISNHLYFYWYRQILGQKVEFLVSFYNNEISEKSEIFDDQFSVERPDGSNFTLKIRSTKLEDSAMYFCASGLAGGLEAFFGQGTRLTVV.